This entry describes one T cell receptor beta chain. Assay used: immunoSEQ multiplex PCR; TCRdb lists only in-frame clones, some missing. This table has a few hundred thousand clones, 80% to 95% appearing once. The data originate from a study of blood T cell repertoires in COVID-19. The sequence derives from a woman younger than 45 with COVID-19, enrolled during active disease. Sequenced: peripheral blood.

This CDR3 is CAWSLRGNYGYTF. CDR3 bases: TGTGCCTGGAGTCTTAGGGGGAACTATGGCTACACCTTC. The chain joins TRBV30 to TRBJ1-2, with TRBD1 as a possible D gene (6 bases). CDR3 length equals 13 residues. Germline V gives CDR1 GTSNPN, CDR2 SVGIG (reference sequence). Deletions cut 2 bases from V and 2 bases from J, with 9 bases between.